This TCR beta chain was observed in a study of a mutant IDH1 vaccine in newly diagnosed glioma. Study overall: The study held visit V12 at week 35 and visit V13 at week 47.

Points on this clone: Its antigen is unidentified.

The length of the CDR3 is 14 residues. CDR1 and CDR2 (germline): SGHRS, YFSETQ. Trimming took off 6 bases at V and 2 bases at J, with 14 bases between the two ends. Time point given: week 47, end of study. Every vaccine dose comprised 300 ug of mutant IDH1 20-mer peptide plus topical imiquimod. Donor diagnoses consisted of new WHO grade 3 or 4 IDH1-mutant, ATRX-lost astrocytomas. The data were produced by immunoSEQ multiplex PCR, yet TCRdb's version contains in-frame clones alone and is incomplete. The repertoire holds approximately 32,000 clones, approximately 89% seen once, with approximately 2% in the top ten.

This chain connects TRBV5-1 to TRBJ1-1; the D is unclear. The receptor's source is a man aged 35-49 years with glioma. This specimen was PBMCs, taken from a glioma patient whose treatment included an IDH1 peptide vaccine. CDR3 nucleotides: TGCGCCAGCACGCCACAAACAGCAAACACTGAAGCTTTCTTT. This codes for CASTPQTANTEAFF. The whole variable domain, remainder taken from reference TRBV5-1 and TRBJ1-1, is KAGVTQTPRYLIKTRGQQVTLSCSPISGHRSVSWYQQTPGQGLQFLFEYFSETQRNKGNFPGRFSGRQFSNSRSEMNVSTLELGDSALYLCASTPQTANTEAFFGQGTRLTVV.